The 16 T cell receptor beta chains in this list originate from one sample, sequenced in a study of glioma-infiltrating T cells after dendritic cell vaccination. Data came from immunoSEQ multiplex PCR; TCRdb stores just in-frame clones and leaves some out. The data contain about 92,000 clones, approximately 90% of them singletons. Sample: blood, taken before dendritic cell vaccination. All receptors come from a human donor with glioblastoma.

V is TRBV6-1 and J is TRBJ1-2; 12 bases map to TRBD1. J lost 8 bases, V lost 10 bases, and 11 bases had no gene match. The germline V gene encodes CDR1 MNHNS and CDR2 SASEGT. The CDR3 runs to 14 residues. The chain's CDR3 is CATEGQGAEGGYTF. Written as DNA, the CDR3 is TGTGCCACCGAGGGACAGGGGGCGGAGGGCGGCTACACCTTC.

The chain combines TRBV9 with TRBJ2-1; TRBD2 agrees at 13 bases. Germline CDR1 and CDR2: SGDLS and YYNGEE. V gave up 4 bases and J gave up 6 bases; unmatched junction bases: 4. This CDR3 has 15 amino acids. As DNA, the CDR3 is TGTGCCAGCAGCCCAGGGACTAGCGGGACCAATGAGCAGTTCTTC. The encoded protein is CASSPGTSGTNEQFF.

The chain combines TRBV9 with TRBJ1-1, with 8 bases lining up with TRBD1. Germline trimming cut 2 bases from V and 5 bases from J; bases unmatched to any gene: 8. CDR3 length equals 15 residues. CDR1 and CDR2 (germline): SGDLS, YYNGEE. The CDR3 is CASSVSGTGETEAFF. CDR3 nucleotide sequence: TGTGCCAGCAGCGTCTCCGGGACAGGTGAAACTGAAGCTTTCTTT.

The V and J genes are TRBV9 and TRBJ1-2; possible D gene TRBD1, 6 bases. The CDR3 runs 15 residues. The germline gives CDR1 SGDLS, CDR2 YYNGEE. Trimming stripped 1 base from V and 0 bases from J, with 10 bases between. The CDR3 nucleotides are TGTGCCAGCAGCGTAACAGGGACCGCTAACTATGGCTACACCTTC. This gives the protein CASSVTGTANYGYTF.

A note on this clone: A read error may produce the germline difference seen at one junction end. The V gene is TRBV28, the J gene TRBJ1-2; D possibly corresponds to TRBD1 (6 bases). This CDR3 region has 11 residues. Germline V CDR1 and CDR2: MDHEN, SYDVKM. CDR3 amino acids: CASSYKDRPIF. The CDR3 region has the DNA TGTGCCAGCAGTTACAAGGACAGACCCATCTTC.

The CDR3 DNA sequence: TGTGCCAGCAGCAAGACTAGCGGGCCTTCCTACGAGCAGTACTTC. Residues: CASSKTSGPSYEQYF. J is TRBJ2-7 and V is TRBV7-9, with 10 bases identical to TRBD2. The CDR3 loop spans 15 amino acids. Germline CDR1 is SEHNR and CDR2 is FQNEAQ (reference sequence). J was trimmed by 1 base and V by 5 bases; bases with no gene match: 5.

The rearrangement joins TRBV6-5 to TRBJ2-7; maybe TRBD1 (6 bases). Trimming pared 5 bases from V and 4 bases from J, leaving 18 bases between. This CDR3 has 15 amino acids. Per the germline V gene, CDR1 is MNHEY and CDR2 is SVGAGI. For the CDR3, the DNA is TGTGCCAGCAGTCTAACCGGGACACAATCGTACGAGCAGTACTTC. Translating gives CASSLTGTQSYEQYF.

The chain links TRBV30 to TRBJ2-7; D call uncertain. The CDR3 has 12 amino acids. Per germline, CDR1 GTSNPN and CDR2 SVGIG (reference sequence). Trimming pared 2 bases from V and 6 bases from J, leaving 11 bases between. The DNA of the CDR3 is TGTGCCTGGAGTCCAGATCCCAGCGAGCAGTACTTC. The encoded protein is CAWSPDPSEQYF.

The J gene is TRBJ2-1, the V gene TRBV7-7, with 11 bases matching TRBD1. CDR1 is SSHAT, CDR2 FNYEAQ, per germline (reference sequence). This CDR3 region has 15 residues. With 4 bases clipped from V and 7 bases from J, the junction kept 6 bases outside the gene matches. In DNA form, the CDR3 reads TGTGCCAGCAGCTCCGGGACAGGGGGAGGGAATGAGCAGTTCTTC. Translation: CASSSGTGGGNEQFF.

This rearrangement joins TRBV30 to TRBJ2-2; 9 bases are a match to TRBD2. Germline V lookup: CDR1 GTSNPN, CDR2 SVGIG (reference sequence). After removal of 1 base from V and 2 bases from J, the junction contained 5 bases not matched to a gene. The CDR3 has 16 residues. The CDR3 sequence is CAWSGLSGSNTGELFF. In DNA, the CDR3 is TGTGCCTGGAGTGGTCTTAGCGGGAGTAACACCGGGGAGCTGTTTTTT. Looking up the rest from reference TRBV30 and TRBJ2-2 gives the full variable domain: SQTIHQWPATLVQPVGSPLSLECTVEGTSNPNLYWYRQAAGRGLQLLFYSVGIGQISSEVPQNLSASRPQDRQFILSSKKLLLSDSGFYLCAWSGLSGSNTGELFFGEGSRLTVL.

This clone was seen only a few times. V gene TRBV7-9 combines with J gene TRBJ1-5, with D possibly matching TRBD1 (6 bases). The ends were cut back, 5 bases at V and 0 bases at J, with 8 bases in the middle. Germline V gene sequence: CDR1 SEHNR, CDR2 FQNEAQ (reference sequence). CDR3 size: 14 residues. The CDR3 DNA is TGTGCCAGCAGCCAGGGACATAGCAATCAGCCCCAGCATTTT. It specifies CASSQGHSNQPQHF.

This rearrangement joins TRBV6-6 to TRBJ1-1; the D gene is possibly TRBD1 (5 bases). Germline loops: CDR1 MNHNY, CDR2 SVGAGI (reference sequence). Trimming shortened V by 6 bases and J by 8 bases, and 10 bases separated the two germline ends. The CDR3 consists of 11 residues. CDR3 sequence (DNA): TGTGCCAGCAGAAGAGACAGAGAAGCTTTCTTT. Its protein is CASRRDREAFF.

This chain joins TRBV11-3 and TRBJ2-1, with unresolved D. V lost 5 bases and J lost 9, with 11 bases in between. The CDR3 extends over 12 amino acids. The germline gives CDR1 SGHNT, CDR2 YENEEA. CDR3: CASSLRSTEQFF. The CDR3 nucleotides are TGTGCCAGCAGCCTCCGTAGTACTGAGCAGTTCTTC.

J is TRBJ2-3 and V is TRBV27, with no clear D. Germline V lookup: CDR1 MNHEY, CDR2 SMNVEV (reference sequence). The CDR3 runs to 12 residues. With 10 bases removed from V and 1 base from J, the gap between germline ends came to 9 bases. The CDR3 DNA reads TGTGCCACCACGACTCGCACAGATACGCAGTATTTT. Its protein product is CATTTRTDTQYF.

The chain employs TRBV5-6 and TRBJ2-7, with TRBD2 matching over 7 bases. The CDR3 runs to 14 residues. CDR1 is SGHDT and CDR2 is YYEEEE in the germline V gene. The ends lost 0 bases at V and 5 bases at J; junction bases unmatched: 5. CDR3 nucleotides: TGTGCCAGCAGCTTGGTCGGGGAGGGCGACGAGCAGTACTTC. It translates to CASSLVGEGDEQYF.

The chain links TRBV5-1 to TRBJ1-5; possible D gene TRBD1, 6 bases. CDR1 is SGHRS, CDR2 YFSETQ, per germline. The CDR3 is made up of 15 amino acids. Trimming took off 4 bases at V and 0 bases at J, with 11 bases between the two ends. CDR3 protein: CASSPDSYSNQPQHF. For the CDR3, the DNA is TGCGCCAGCAGCCCGGACAGCTATAGCAATCAGCCCCAGCATTTT.